This T cell receptor (beta chain) came from a study of blood T cells in healthy people across ages. Healthy individuals of Caucasian origin from Russia, aged roughly 6 to 90, served as donors. For the second PCR, which ran for 7 to 11 cycles, a sample-barcoded 5' primer and a J-beta primer mix were used. TCRdb fed the 5' RACE reads into MiXCR, producing one record per CDR3 protein. The table shows roughly 1.5 million distinct CDR3 sequences, with 42% occurring only once. The CDR3 covers 13 residues. Germline V lookup: CDR1 KGHDR, CDR2 SFDVKD. V trimming: 1 base; J trimming: 9 bases; junction bases outside the gene matches: 2.

This receptor was taken from a woman aged 18-30 years in good health. The sample was blood. The chain couples TRBV24-1 to TRBJ2-1; 7 nucleotides line up with TRBD2. The DNA of the CDR3 is TGTGCCACCAGTGATTTCCCGGGAGGTGAGCAGTTCTTC. This encodes CATSDFPGGEQFF.